The rows below give T cell receptor beta chains drawn from one sample of a study of cytomegalovirus exposure and HLA in healthy donors. The method was immunoSEQ multiplex PCR; TCRdb's version includes in-frame clones alone and lacks a portion of them. There are 140,000 to 150,000 clones in the sample; about 77% occur only once, and 3% to 4.5% lies in the top ten. Sequencing was done on a sample of PBMCs. The receptor set was obtained from a male donor in good health and CMV-seronegative. Each CDR3 is given with its conserved first and last residue. Each record gives: clone size, J gene, V gene, D gene, CDR3 protein, CDR3 DNA. A D gene is named only where the DNA matches it firmly. Size tells how often a clone was seen (once, few, many) or the class of an expanded clone, and some rows leave it out.

NA TRBJ2-1 TRBV19 TRBD2 CASTQMGGRDWIF TGTGCCAGTACCCAAATGGGGGGGAGGGATTGGATCTTC
few TRBJ2-5 TRBV7-9 TRBD2 CASSQTSVETQYF TGTGCCAGCAGCCAGACTAGCGTAGAGACCCAGTACTTC
NA TRBJ2-2 TRBV19 TRBD2 CASPGGTGELFF TGTGCCAGCCCCGGGGGGACCGGGGAGCTGTTTTTT
NA TRBJ2-1 TRBV7-2 TRBD1 CASTQAGGSYNEQFF TGTGCCAGCACCCAGGCAGGGGGCTCCTACAATGAGCAGTTCTTC
NA TRBJ2-1 TRBV9 NA CASSAGASENNEQFF TGTGCCAGCAGCGCCGGGGCTAGCGAGAACAATGAGCAGTTCTTC
NA TRBJ2-1 TRBV2 NA CASSEEGPSLAGEQFF TGTGCCAGCAGTGAAGAAGGGCCCTCACTAGCTGGTGAGCAGTTCTTC
NA TRBJ2-2 TRBV29-1 NA CSVGGEIGELFF TGCAGCGTTGGGGGGGAGATCGGGGAGCTGTTTTTT
NA TRBJ2-7 TRBV11-2 TRBD2 CASSRAGPLNEQYF TGTGCCAGCAGCCGAGCGGGACCGCTTAACGAGCAGTACTTC
NA TRBJ2-2 TRBV6-4 NA CASSEQGHTGELFF TGTGCCAGCAGTGAACAGGGTCACACCGGGGAGCTGTTTTTT
NA TRBJ1-1 TRBV4-3 NA CASSQDGPGSTEAFF TGCGCCAGCAGCCAAGATGGGCCCGGGAGCACTGAAGCTTTCTTT
once TRBJ2-3 TRBV10-3 TRBD2 CAISDPGLAYTDTQYF TGTGCCATCAGTGACCCGGGACTAGCGTACACAGATACGCAGTATTTT